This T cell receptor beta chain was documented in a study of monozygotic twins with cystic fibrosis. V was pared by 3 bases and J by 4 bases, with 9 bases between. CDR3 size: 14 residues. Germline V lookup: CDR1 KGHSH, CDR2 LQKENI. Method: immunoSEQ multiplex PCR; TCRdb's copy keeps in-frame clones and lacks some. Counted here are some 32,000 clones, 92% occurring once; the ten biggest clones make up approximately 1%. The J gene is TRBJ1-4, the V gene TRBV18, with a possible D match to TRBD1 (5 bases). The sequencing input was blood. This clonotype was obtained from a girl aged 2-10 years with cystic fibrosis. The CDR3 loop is CASSPSDSNEKLFF. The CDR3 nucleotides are TGTGCCAGCTCACCCTCCGACAGTAATGAAAAACTGTTTTTT.